The clone carrying this T cell receptor (beta chain) has a count of ten or more. Its antigen is still unknown. Each TCR beta library was made by quantitative 5'-RACE that incorporated molecular barcodes. TCRdb analysed the 5' RACE reads with MiXCR anew, one entry per CDR3 protein. There are some 150,000 distinct CDR3 sequences in the sample; roughly 10% occur only once, and 4.1% lies in the top ten. The data originate from a study of CD8 T cells in ankylosing spondylitis. Study-wide findings and caveats: Some motif variants were previously reported in reactive arthritis synovial fluid and blood. Typical of ankylosing spondylitis blood, it appeared, was a TCR beta motif of fewer than 10 highly homologous variants.

This CDR3 is built from 15 residues. From germline, CDR1 is SGHTA and CDR2 FQGNSA. Trimming cost V 5 bases and J 10 bases; bases outside gene matches: 11. The TCR sequence derives from a female donor with ankylosing spondylitis or in good health (not recorded which). This rearrangement joins TRBV7-2 to TRBJ2-1; 10 bases agree with TRBD2. Sequenced sample: blood, either unsorted or a sorted T cell fraction (not recorded which). This CDR3 reads CASSASSGSWGEQFF. In DNA, the CDR3 is TGTGCCAGCAGCGCTTCTAGCGGGAGCTGGGGAGAGCAGTTCTTC. Looking up the rest from reference TRBV7-2 and TRBJ2-1 gives the full variable domain: GAGVSQSPSNKVTEKGKDVELRCDPISGHTALYWYRQSLGQGLEFLIYFQGNSAPDKSGLPSDRFSAERTGGSVSTLTIQRTQQEDSAVYLCASSASSGSWGEQFFGPGTRLTVL.